The T cell receptor beta chain under discussion was sequenced for a study of T cells in Graves' hyperthyroidism and ophthalmopathy. TCR beta CDR3 sequences were amplified from RNA transcripts. First-round RT-PCR with HTBI primers amplified the TCR CDR3 region. TCRdb re-derived calls from the multiplex PCR reads in MiXCR, one entry per CDR3 protein. The sample yields about 290,000 distinct CDR3 sequences, roughly 15% seen once. Trimming cost V 4 bases and J 6 bases; bases outside gene matches: 6. Per the germline V gene, CDR1 is MDHEN and CDR2 is SYDVKM. The CDR3 runs 14 residues. This clonotype qualifies as medium-sized. Aged 18 to 65, the patients had hyperthyroidism that was newly diagnosed and had lasted under 2 months.

The chain uses TRBV28 and TRBJ1-2, with TRBD1 matching over 9 bases. Sequenced: blood. This TCR came from a woman between 40 and 55 years old with Graves' hyperthyroidism. CDR3 sequence: CASSWGQGGNGYTF. For the CDR3, the DNA is TGTGCCAGCAGTTGGGGACAGGGCGGGAATGGCTACACCTTC.